This TCR beta chain stems from a study of T cell changes during pregnancy in multiple sclerosis. Some clones are missing from TCRdb's copy, which holds only in-frame ones; the method was immunoSEQ multiplex PCR. The data show around 99,000 clones, about nine tenths seen once. The CDR3 has 14 amino acids. J gave up 4 bases and V 9 bases, and 9 bases lay outside the gene matches. The germline V gene has CDR1 LNHDA and CDR2 SQIVND (reference sequence). The chain couples TRBV19 to TRBJ2-3; 8 bases match TRBD1. The receptor's source is a female donor in good health, enrolled as a control in a pregnancy study. The sample in question was peripheral blood, obtained in the third trimester of pregnancy. CDR3 in amino acids: CASAGTGWADTQYF. The CDR3 region has the DNA TGTGCCAGCGCGGGGACAGGATGGGCAGATACGCAGTATTTT.